This record covers a single TCR beta chain. This specimen comes from a study of control samples from healthy donors and cancer patients. Assay used: immunoSEQ multiplex PCR; TCRdb lists only in-frame clones, some missing. The table includes approximately 51,000 clones, approximately 80% detected once. Sample: blood. The sequence came from a man between 70 and 80 years old in good health.

CDR3 in amino acids: CASSSTRLAGAPRGICTGELFF. The CDR3 DNA sequence: TGTGCCAGCAGTTCCACTCGACTAGCGGGAGCCCCACGTGGAATCTGCACCGGGGAGCTGTTTTTT. V is TRBV28 and J is TRBJ2-2; 12 positions match TRBD2. The CDR3 loop spans 22 amino acids. Unmatched junction bases numbered 22, after V lost 4 bases and J lost 4 bases. Germline V gene lookup returns CDR1 MDHEN and CDR2 SYDVKM.